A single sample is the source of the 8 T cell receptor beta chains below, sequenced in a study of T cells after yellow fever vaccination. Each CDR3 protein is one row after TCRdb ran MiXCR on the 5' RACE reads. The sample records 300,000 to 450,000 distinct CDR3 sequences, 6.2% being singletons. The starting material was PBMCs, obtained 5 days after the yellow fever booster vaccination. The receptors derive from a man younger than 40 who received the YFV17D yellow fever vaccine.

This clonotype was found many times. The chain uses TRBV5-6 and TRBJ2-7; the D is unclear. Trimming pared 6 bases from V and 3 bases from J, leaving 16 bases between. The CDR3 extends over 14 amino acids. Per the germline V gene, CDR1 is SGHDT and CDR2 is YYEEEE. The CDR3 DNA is TGTGCCAGCACATCCTCCAATGGCGGCTACGAGCAGTACTTC. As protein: CASTSSNGGYEQYF. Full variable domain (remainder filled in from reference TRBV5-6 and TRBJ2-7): DAGVTQSPTHLIKTRGQQVTLRCSPKSGHDTVSWYQQALGQGPQFIFQYYEEEERQRGNFPDRFSGHQFPNYSSELNVNALLLGDSALYLCASTSSNGGYEQYFGPGTRLTVT.

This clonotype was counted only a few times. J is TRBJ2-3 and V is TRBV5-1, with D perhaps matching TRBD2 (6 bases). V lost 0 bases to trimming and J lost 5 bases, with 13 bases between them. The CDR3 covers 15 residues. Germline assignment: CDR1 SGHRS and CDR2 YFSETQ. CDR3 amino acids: CASSLAGLGRDTQYF. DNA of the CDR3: TGCGCCAGCAGCTTGGCGGGGCTCGGGAGAGATACGCAGTATTTT.

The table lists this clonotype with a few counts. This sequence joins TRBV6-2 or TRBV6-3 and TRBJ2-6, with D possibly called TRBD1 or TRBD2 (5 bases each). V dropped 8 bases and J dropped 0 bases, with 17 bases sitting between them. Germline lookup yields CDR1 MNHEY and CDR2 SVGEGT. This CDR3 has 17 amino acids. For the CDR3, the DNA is TGTGCCAGCGAGGGGTCCAGCACCATCTCTGGGGCCAACGTCCTGACTTTC. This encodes CASEGSSTISGANVLTF.

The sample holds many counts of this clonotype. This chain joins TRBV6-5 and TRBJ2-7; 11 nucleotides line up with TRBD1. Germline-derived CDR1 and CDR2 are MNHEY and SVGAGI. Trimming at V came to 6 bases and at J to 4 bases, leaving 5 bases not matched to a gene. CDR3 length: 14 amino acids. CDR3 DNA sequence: TGTGCCAGCAGAGCCGGGACAGGGGGATACGAGCAGTACTTC. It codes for CASRAGTGGYEQYF.

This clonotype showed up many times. The CDR3 region has the DNA TGTGCCAGCAGCTTGGGCTCTCGCGGGTCCGAGCAGTACTTC. Its translation is CASSLGSRGSEQYF. The gene calls are TRBV7-2 and TRBJ2-7, with D tentatively TRBD2 (5 bases). Per the germline V gene, CDR1 is SGHTA and CDR2 is FQGNSA. With 3 bases removed from V and 6 bases from J, the gap between germline ends came to 15 bases. The CDR3 spans 14 residues.

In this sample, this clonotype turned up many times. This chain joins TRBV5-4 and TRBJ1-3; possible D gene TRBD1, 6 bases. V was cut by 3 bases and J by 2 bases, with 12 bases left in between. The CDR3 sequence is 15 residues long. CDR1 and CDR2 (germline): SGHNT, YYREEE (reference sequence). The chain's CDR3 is CASSWTTGTGNTIYF. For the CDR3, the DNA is TGTGCCAGCAGCTGGACAACAGGGACTGGAAACACCATATATTTT. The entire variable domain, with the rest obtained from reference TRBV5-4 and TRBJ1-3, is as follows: ETGVTQSPTHLIKTRGQQVTLRCSSQSGHNTVSWYQQALGQGPQFIFQYYREEENGRGNFPPRFSGLQFPNYSSELNVNALELDDSALYLCASSWTTGTGNTIYFGEGSWLTVV.

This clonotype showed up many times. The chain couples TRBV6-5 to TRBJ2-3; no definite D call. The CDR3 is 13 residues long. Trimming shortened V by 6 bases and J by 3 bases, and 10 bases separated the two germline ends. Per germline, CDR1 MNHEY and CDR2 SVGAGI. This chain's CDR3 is CASRGRLTDTQYF. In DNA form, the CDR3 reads TGTGCCAGCAGGGGCCGGTTGACAGATACGCAGTATTTT.

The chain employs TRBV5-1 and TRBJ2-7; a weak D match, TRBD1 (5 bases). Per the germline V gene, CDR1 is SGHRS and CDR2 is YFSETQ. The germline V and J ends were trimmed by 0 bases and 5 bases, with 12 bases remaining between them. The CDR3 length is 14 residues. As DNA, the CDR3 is TGCGCCAGCAGCTTGGCCTGGACAATCGACGAGCAGTACTTC. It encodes CASSLAWTIDEQYF. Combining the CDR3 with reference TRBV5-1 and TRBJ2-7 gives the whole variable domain KAGVTQTPRYLIKTRGQQVTLSCSPISGHRSVSWYQQTPGQGLQFLFEYFSETQRNKGNFPGRFSGRQFSNSRSEMNVSTLELGDSALYLCASSLAWTIDEQYFGPGTRLTVT.